This TCR beta chain was retrieved from a study of blood T cell repertoires in COVID-19. For the study at large: Nucleic acid was either cDNA or gDNA, and it came from T cells, B-cell-depleted T cells, or PBMCs.

Points on this clone: Additional DNA sequences in this sample encode the identical CDR3.

TCRdb's table, derived via immunoSEQ multiplex PCR, lists solely in-frame clones and lacks some. The table lists 210,000 or so clones, 90% of them singletons. The CDR3 covers 15 residues. V shed 5 bases and J shed 0 bases, with 13 bases lying between them. Germline V gene sequence: CDR1 LNHDA, CDR2 SQIVND (reference sequence). The sample consisted of peripheral blood. This sequence joins TRBV19 and TRBJ1-1; D is perhaps TRBD1 (6 bases). The sequence was obtained from a man in his fifties or sixties with acute or convalescent COVID-19. CDR3 sequence: CASSSGQLMNTEAFF. CDR3 nucleotides: TGTGCCAGTAGTTCCGGACAGCTAATGAACACTGAAGCTTTCTTT.